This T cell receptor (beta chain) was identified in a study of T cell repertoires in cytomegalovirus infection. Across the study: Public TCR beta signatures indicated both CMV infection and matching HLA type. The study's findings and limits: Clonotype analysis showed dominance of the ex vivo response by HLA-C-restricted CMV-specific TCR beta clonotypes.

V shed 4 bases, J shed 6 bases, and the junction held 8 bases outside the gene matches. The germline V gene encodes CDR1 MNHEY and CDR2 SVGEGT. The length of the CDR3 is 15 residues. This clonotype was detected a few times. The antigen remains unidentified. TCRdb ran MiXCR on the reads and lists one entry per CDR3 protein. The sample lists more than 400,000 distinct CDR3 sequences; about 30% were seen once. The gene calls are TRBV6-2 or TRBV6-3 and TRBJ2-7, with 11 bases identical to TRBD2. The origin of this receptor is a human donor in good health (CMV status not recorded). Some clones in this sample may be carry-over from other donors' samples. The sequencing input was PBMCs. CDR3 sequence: CASSFIAGGRREQYF. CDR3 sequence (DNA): TGTGCCAGCAGTTTCATAGCGGGAGGGCGGCGCGAGCAGTACTTC.